This T cell receptor (beta chain) was retrieved from a study of CD8+ T cells in alopecia areata. Germline V gene lookup returns CDR1 SQVTM and CDR2 ANQGSEA. CDR3 length equals 15 residues. V was pared by 7 bases and J by 0 bases, with 16 bases between. cDNA prepared by RNA extraction and subsequent reverse transcription served as the template for sequencing. Measured with immunoSEQ multiplex PCR; TCRdb has only the in-frame clones, and not every one. The sample contains 120,000 or so clones, approximately 47% of which appear only once. The sample comprised NKG2D-low CD8+ T cells sorted from blood. The chain recombines TRBV29-1 with TRBJ2-1; the D gene is possibly TRBD1 (6 bases). This TCR was recovered from a human donor with alopecia areata. CDR3 nucleotides: TGCAGCGCCGATGTGAGGGGGAGCTCCTACAATGAGCAGTTCTTC. The encoded protein is CSADVRGSSYNEQFF.